This entry lists 19 T cell receptor beta chains sequenced from one sample in a study of blood T cell repertoires in COVID-19 (dated by TCRdb to about 2020). Libraries came from the immunoSEQ multiplex PCR assay. TCRdb carries this immuneACCESS record with in-frame sequences only. Its versions omit some clonotypes, under half of them owing to an unresolved V gene in the studies checked, with the rest unexplained. Across this sample there are around 250,000 clones, with about four fifths seen only once. Approximately 3.2% of the sample is taken by the ten largest. Sequencing input: peripheral blood. The receptors come from a woman between 18 and 29 years old with acute or convalescent COVID-19.

The chain combines TRBV5-4 with TRBJ2-4, with D maybe TRBD2 (6 bases). The CDR3 is 16 amino acids. The V end was cut by 2 bases, the J end by 3 bases, with 15 bases between. The germline V gene has CDR1 SGHNT and CDR2 YYREEE (reference sequence). CDR3 bases: TGTGCCAGCAGCTTCGTCCGGGAGTCAGGCAAAAACATTCAGTACTTC. Amino acids: CASSFVRESGKNIQYF.

This chain uses TRBV28 with TRBJ2-7, with 15 positions matching TRBD2. The junction had 9 bases not matched to a gene; V was cut back by 1 base and J by 8 bases. The CDR3 has 17 residues. CDR1 and CDR2 (germline): MDHEN, SYDVKM. Here the CDR3 DNA reads TGTGCCAGCAGTTTATTGGGCGTGGGGACTAGCGGGAGGAAGCAGTACTTC. This codes for CASSLLGVGTSGRKQYF.

The sample holds a few counts of this clone. The chain recombines TRBV5-1 with TRBJ1-3, with D tentatively TRBD1 (5 bases). Trimming pared 1 base from V and 1 base from J, leaving 15 bases between. This CDR3 region has 17 residues. CDR1 SGHRS and CDR2 YFSETQ come from the germline V gene. The CDR3 protein is CASSLSPGGKSGNTIYF. CDR3 in DNA: TGCGCCAGCAGCTTGTCTCCGGGGGGAAAGTCTGGAAACACCATATATTTT.

The chain has TRBV11-2 and TRBJ1-3; the D is unclear. The V end was cut by 6 bases, the J end by 4 bases, with 10 bases between. Per germline, CDR1 SGHAT and CDR2 FQNNGV. This CDR3 has 13 residues. CDR3 in DNA: TGTGCCAGCAGGTTCCAGGAAGGAAACACCATATATTTT. Encoded protein: CASRFQEGNTIYF.

This clone was seen only a few times. The chain employs TRBV6-5 and TRBJ1-3; perhaps TRBD1 as D (6 bases). CDR1 and CDR2 (germline): MNHEY, SVGAGI. The CDR3 spans 14 residues. Trimming took 4 bases from V and 1 from J, leaving 8 bases between them. DNA for the CDR3: TGTGCCAGCAGTTCTACAGGGTCTGGAAACACCATATATTTT. It encodes CASSSTGSGNTIYF.

The chain employs TRBV7-3 and TRBJ2-6, with a tentative D call TRBD2 (5 bases). There are 16 residues in the CDR3. From germline, CDR1 is SGHTA and CDR2 FQGTGA. The V end was cut by 9 bases, the J end by 2 bases, with 17 bases between. The CDR3 DNA is TGTGCCAGTGGGGAGATACCGGGAACTGGGGCCAACGTCCTGACTTTC. Its translation is CASGEIPGTGANVLTF. The full variable domain, in which reference TRBV7-3 and TRBJ2-6 provide the parts outside the CDR3, is GAGVSQTPSNKVTEKGKYVELRCDPISGHTALYWYRQSLGQGPEFLIYFQGTGAADDSGLPNDRFFAVRPEGSVSTLKIQRTERGDSAVYLCASGEIPGTGANVLTFGAGSRLTVL.

This chain links TRBV29-1 with TRBJ1-5; D gene uncertain. Germline CDR1 is SQVTM and CDR2 is ANQGSEA. CDR3 length equals 13 residues. The V end lost 4 bases, the J end lost 5 bases, and 12 bases lay between the germline ends. The CDR3 protein is CSVAAEGHQPQHF. The CDR3 DNA is TGCAGCGTTGCTGCGGAGGGCCATCAGCCCCAGCATTTT.

The CDR3 nucleotides read TGTGCCAGCAGCGTAGGGACGACAGAAGGGCACTATGGCTACACCTTC. Translation gives CASSVGTTEGHYGYTF. The chain carries TRBV9 and TRBJ1-2; possibly TRBD1 for D (5 bases). The V end was cut by 0 bases, the J end by 3 bases, with 15 bases between. Germline V gene lookup returns CDR1 SGDLS and CDR2 YYNGEE. CDR3 length: 16 residues.

The genes are TRBV27 and TRBJ1-2, with unresolved D. Trimming shortened V by 0 bases and J by 3 bases, and 17 bases separated the two germline ends. This CDR3 contains 17 residues. Germline values: CDR1 MNHEY, CDR2 SMNVEV (reference sequence). Here the CDR3 reads CASSLSGWRAVDYGYTF. CDR3 nucleotides: TGTGCCAGCAGTTTATCCGGCTGGAGGGCGGTGGACTATGGCTACACCTTC.

The chain has TRBV10-1 and TRBJ1-1; TRBD1 might be the D (5 bases). There are 15 residues in the CDR3. Germline V lookup: CDR1 WNHNN, CDR2 SYGVQD (reference sequence). The V and J ends lost 7 bases and 1 base respectively, with 16 bases between them. CDR3 in amino acids: CASTKGARWNTEAFF. The CDR3 DNA is TGCGCCAGCACTAAAGGGGCCCGCTGGAACACTGAAGCTTTCTTT.

This chain uses TRBV4-1 with TRBJ2-5; TRBD2 matches 10 bases. The germline gives CDR1 MGHRA, CDR2 YSYEKL. The CDR3 runs 17 residues. Trimming at V came to 0 bases and at J to 4 bases, leaving 8 bases not matched to a gene. CDR3 coding DNA: TGCGCCAGCAGCCAAGATCGGGCTAGCGGGAGTGGAGAGACCCAGTACTTC. Translating it yields CASSQDRASGSGETQYF.

The chain links TRBV5-1 to TRBJ2-5; 11 nucleotides agree with TRBD2. With V trimmed by 4 bases and J by 2 bases, 7 bases remained unmatched. The CDR3 runs 16 residues. From germline, CDR1 is SGHRS and CDR2 YFSETQ. CDR3 sequence: CASSLLGLAVQETQYF. The CDR3 DNA is TGCGCCAGCAGCCTGCTGGGACTAGCGGTACAAGAGACCCAGTACTTC. Drawing the rest from reference TRBV5-1 and TRBJ2-5, the complete variable domain is KAGVTQTPRYLIKTRGQQVTLSCSPISGHRSVSWYQQTPGQGLQFLFEYFSETQRNKGNFPGRFSGRQFSNSRSEMNVSTLELGDSALYLCASSLLGLAVQETQYFGPGTRLLVL.

The V gene is TRBV7-2, the J gene TRBJ1-4, with unresolved D. The length of the CDR3 is 15 residues. Between the trimmed V and J ends, which lost 2 bases and 0 bases, there was a span of 7 bases. Germline lookup yields CDR1 SGHTA and CDR2 FQGNSA. CDR3 region: CASSLISATNEKLFF. CDR3 nucleotide sequence: TGTGCCAGCAGCTTAATCTCTGCAACTAATGAAAAACTGTTTTTT.

This clone was seen a single time. This chain uses TRBV6-4 with TRBJ1-2; 7 bases are a match to TRBD1. From germline, CDR1 is MRHNA and CDR2 SNTAGT. CDR3 length equals 15 residues. With 5 bases clipped from V and 8 bases from J, the junction kept 14 bases outside the gene matches. For the CDR3, the DNA is TGTGCCAGCAGTCCCCTAGTCGGACAGGTTGGAGGCTACACCTTC. Protein sequence: CASSPLVGQVGGYTF.

The chain carries TRBV28 and TRBJ1-2, with D hard to call. V lost 3 bases to trimming and J lost 4 bases, with 6 bases between them. CDR1 MDHEN and CDR2 SYDVKM come from the germline V gene. The CDR3 sequence is 12 residues long. CDR3 amino acids: CASSFNSYGYTF. The CDR3 DNA reads TGTGCCAGCAGTTTCAACAGCTATGGCTACACCTTC.

The V and J genes are TRBV7-8 and TRBJ1-6, with a tentative D call TRBD1 (6 bases). Germline CDR1 is SGHVS and CDR2 is FQNEAQ. This CDR3 has 15 amino acids. V was cut by 2 bases and J by 5 bases, with 10 bases left in between. The CDR3 nucleotides read TGTGCCAGCAGCTTACTCGGACAGAATAATTCACCCCTCCACTTT. This sequence encodes CASSLLGQNNSPLHF.

Only one count was recorded for this clone. The rearrangement joins TRBV6-4 to TRBJ1-5; unclear D gene. Germline V gene lookup returns CDR1 MRHNA and CDR2 SNTAGT. The CDR3 contains 13 residues. Trimming pared 5 bases from V and 0 bases from J, leaving 5 bases between. The CDR3 reads CASSHNSNQPQHF. The CDR3 DNA is TGTGCCAGCAGTCACAATAGCAATCAGCCCCAGCATTTT.

The chain combines TRBV27 with TRBJ1-1; TRBD1 agrees at 8 bases. CDR3 size: 17 residues. V gave up 5 bases and J gave up 4 bases; unmatched junction bases: 15. From germline, CDR1 is MNHEY and CDR2 SMNVEV (reference sequence). CDR3 bases: TGTGCCAGCAGTGCGAGGACAGGGAAAGGATCAGCCACTGAAGCTTTCTTT. Amino acid sequence: CASSARTGKGSATEAFF.

This chain connects TRBV6-5 to TRBJ2-7; 7 bases map to TRBD2. This CDR3 is 13 amino acids long. Trimming at V came to 6 bases and at J to 5 bases, leaving 7 bases not matched to a gene. Germline V gene lookup returns CDR1 MNHEY and CDR2 SVGAGI. The CDR3 DNA is TGTGCCAGCAGCCCGACTAGCTGGCACGAGCAGTACTTC. This translates into CASSPTSWHEQYF.